This is a list of T cell receptor beta chains from one sample in a study of shared clonotypes between healthy human individuals. Here immunoSEQ multiplex PCR was the method, and the copy in TCRdb shows in-frame clones only, minus some. The sample records around 2.1 million clones, just over 90% being singletons. Material: naive CD8+ T cells from PBMCs. The receptors stem from a man between 18 and 35 years old in good health. Some clones in this sample may be carry-over from other donors' samples. Each CDR3 is given with its conserved first and last residue. The order of the fields is CDR3 protein, CDR3 DNA, J gene, D gene, V gene. The D gene is left open where the match is weak.

CDR3: CASSLASGGVYNEQFF
DNA: TGTGCCAGCAGCTTAGCATCTGGCGGGGTCTACAATGAGCAGTTCTTC
J: TRBJ2-1
D: NA
V: TRBV7-2

CDR3: CASQALGTRNTGELFF
DNA: TGTGCCAGCCAAGCGCTAGGGACTAGGAACACCGGGGAGCTGTTTTTT
J: TRBJ2-2
D: TRBD2
V: TRBV7-3

CDR3: CATSGGFLYNEQFF
DNA: TGTGCCACCAGCGGGGGGTTTTTGTACAATGAGCAGTTCTTC
J: TRBJ2-1
D: NA
V: TRBV15

CDR3: CASSQLWDTSEQYF
DNA: TGCGCCAGCAGCCAACTCTGGGACACGAGCGAGCAGTACTTC
J: TRBJ2-7
D: NA
V: TRBV4-1

CDR3: CASKQTTGNNQPQHF
DNA: TGTGCCAGCAAACAAACGACAGGGAACAATCAGCCCCAGCATTTT
J: TRBJ1-5
D: TRBD1
V: TRBV6-5

CDR3: CAISEKGTWPPPGQTNMNTGELFF
DNA: TGTGCCATCAGTGAGAAGGGCACGTGGCCTCCGCCCGGACAGACAAATATGAACACCGGGGAGCTGTTTTTT
J: TRBJ2-2
D: NA
V: TRBV10-3

CDR3: CASSYLRGADTEAFF
DNA: TGTGCCAGCAGTTACTTGCGGGGGGCGGACACTGAAGCTTTCTTT
J: TRBJ1-1
D: NA
V: TRBV6-5

CDR3: CASSLVAGGLNEQFF
DNA: TGTGCCAGCAGTTTAGTAGCGGGAGGTCTTAATGAGCAGTTCTTC
J: TRBJ2-1
D: TRBD2
V: TRBV28

CDR3: CAISGPHSDGYTF
DNA: TGTGCCATCAGTGGGCCCCACAGCGATGGCTACACCTTC
J: TRBJ1-2
D: NA
V: TRBV10-3

CDR3: CASSLGTGGNGQPQHF
DNA: TGTGCCAGCAGCTTAGGAACGGGGGGCAACGGTCAGCCCCAGCATTTT
J: TRBJ1-5
D: NA
V: TRBV7-7

CDR3: CASSFGETYEQYF
DNA: TGTGCCAGCAGTTTCGGCGAAACCTACGAGCAGTACTTC
J: TRBJ2-7
D: NA
V: TRBV27

CDR3: CASSGGSYEQYF
DNA: TGTGCCAGCAGCGGGGGCTCCTACGAGCAGTACTTC
J: TRBJ2-7
D: NA
V: TRBV9

CDR3: CASSLGGTVSEAFF
DNA: TGTGCCAGCAGTTTAGGGGGGACAGTGTCTGAAGCTTTCTTT
J: TRBJ1-1
D: TRBD1
V: TRBV27

CDR3: CAWSGGTGALTYEQYF
DNA: TGTGCCTGGAGTGGGGGGACAGGGGCCTTAACCTACGAGCAGTACTTC
J: TRBJ2-7
D: TRBD1
V: TRBV30

CDR3: CASSYRREGTDTQYF
DNA: TGTGCCAGCAGTTACCGGCGGGAGGGGACAGATACGCAGTATTTT
J: TRBJ2-3
D: TRBD2
V: TRBV6-5

CDR3: CASSFPGTSGNPSTDTQYF
DNA: TGTGCCAGCAGCTTCCCCGGGACTAGCGGGAATCCTAGCACAGATACGCAGTATTTT
J: TRBJ2-3
D: TRBD2
V: TRBV14